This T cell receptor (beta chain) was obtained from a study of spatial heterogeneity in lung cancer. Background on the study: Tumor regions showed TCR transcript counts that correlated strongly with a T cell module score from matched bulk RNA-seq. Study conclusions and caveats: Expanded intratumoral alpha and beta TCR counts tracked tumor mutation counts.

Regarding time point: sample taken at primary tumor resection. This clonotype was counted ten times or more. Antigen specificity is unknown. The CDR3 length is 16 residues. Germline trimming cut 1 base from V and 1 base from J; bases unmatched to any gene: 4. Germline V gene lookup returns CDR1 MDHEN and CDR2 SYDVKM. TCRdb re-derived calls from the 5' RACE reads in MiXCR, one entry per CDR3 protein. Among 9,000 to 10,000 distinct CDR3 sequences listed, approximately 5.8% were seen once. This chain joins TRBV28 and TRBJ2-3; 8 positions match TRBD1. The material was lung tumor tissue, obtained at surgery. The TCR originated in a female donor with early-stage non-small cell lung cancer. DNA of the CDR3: TGTGCCAGCAGTTTATCACCGGGACAGGGCACAGATACGCAGTATTTT. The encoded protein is CASSLSPGQGTDTQYF.